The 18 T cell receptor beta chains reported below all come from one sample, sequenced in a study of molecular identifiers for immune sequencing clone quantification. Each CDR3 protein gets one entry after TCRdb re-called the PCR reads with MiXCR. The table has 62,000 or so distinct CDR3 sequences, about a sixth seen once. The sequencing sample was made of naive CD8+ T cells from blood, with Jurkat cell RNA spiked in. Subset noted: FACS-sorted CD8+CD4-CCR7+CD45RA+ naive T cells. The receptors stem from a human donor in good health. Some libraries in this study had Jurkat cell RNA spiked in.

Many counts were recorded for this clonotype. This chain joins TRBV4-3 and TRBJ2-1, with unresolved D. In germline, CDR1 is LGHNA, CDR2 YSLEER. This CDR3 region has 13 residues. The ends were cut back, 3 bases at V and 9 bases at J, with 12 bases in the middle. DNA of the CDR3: TGCGCCAGCAGCCACTCGGAGTGGGGTGAGCAGTTCTTC. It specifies CASSHSEWGEQFF.

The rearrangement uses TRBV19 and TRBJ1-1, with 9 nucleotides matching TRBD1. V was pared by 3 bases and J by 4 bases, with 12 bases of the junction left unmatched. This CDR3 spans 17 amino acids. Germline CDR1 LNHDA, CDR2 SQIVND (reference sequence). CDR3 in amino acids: CASSMTGGEYRSTEAFF. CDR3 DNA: TGTGCCAGTAGTATGACAGGGGGAGAGTATCGGAGCACTGAAGCTTTCTTT.

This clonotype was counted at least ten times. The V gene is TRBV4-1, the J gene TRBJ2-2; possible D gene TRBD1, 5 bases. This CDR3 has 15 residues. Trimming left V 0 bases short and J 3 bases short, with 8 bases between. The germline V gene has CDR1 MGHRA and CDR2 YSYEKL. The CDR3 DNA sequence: TGCGCCAGCAGCCAAGATGGGGCGGACACCGGGGAGCTGTTTTTT. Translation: CASSQDGADTGELFF.

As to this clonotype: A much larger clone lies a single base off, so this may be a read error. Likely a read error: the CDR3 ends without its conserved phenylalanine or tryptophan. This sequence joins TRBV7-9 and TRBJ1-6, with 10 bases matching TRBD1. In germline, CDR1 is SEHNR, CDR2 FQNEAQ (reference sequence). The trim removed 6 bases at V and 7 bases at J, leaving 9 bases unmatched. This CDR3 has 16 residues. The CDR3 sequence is CASSLGTGVGNSPLHL. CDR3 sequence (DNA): TGTGCCAGCAGTCTAGGGACAGGGGTGGGAAATTCACCCCTCCACCTT.

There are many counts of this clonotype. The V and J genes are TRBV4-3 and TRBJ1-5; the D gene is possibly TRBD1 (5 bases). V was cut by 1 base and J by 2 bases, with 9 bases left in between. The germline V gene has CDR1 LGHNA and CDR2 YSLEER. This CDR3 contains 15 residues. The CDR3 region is CASSQGRAGNQPQHF. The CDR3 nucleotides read TGCGCCAGCAGCCAAGGCAGGGCAGGCAATCAGCCCCAGCATTTT.

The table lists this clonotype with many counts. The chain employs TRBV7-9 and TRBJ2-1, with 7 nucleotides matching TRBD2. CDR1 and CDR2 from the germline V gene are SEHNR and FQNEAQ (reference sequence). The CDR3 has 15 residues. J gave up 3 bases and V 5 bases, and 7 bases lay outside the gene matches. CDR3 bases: TGTGCCAGCAGCCCCCTAGCGGTCCTCTACAATGAGCAGTTCTTC. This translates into CASSPLAVLYNEQFF.

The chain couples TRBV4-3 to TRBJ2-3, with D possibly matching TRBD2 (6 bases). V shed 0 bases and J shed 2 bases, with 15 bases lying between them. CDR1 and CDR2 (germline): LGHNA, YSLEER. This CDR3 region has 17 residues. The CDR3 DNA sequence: TGCGCCAGCAGCCAAGACCCTGCTGGGGGGTACACAGATACGCAGTATTTT. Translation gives CASSQDPAGGYTDTQYF.

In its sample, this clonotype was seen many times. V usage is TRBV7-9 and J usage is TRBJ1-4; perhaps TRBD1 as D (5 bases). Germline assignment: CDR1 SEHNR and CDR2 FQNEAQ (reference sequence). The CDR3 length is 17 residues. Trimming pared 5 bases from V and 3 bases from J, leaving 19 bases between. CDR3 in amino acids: CASSPKTAGQANEKLFF. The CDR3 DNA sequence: TGTGCCAGCAGCCCGAAAACCGCGGGGCAGGCTAATGAAAAACTGTTTTTT.

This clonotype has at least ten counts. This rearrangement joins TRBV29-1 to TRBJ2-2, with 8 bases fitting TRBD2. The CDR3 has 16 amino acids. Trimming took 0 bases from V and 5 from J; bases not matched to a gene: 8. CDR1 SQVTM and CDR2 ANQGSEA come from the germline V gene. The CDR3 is CSVEDPVSGTTGELFF. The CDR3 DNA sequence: TGCAGCGTTGAAGACCCGGTTAGCGGGACAACCGGGGAGCTGTTTTTT.

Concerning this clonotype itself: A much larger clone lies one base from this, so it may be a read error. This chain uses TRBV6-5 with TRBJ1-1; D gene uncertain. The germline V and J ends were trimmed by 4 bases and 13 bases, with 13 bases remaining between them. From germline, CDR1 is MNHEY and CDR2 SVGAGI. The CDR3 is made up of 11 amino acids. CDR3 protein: CASSSSFGVFF. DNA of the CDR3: TGTGCCAGCAGTTCTTCATTTGGCGTTTTCTTT.

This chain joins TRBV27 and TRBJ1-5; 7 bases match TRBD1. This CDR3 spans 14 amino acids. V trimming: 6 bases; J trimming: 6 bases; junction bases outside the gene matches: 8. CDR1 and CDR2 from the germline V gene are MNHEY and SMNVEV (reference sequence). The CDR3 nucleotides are TGTGCCAGCAGCAGACAGGGCCCGCTTCAGCCCCAGCATTTT. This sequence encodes CASSRQGPLQPQHF.

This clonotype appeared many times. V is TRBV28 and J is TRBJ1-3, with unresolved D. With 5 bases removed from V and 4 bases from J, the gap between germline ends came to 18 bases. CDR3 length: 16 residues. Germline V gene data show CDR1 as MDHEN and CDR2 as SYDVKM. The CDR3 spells CASSPHGFSKGNTIYF. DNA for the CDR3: TGTGCCAGCAGTCCCCACGGGTTTAGTAAGGGAAACACCATATATTTT.

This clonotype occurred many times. CDR3 bases: TGTGCCAGCAGCCGGGACAGCTCCGGGCACGAGCAGTACTTC. It codes for CASSRDSSGHEQYF. This chain joins TRBV13 and TRBJ2-7; the match to TRBD1 covers 7 bases. CDR1 and CDR2 (germline): PRHDT, FYEKMQ (reference sequence). The CDR3 totals 14 residues. V lost 5 bases and J lost 5; bases outside the gene matches: 9. The complete variable domain, with remaining parts taken from reference TRBV13 and TRBJ2-7, reads AAGVIQSPRHLIKEKRETATLKCYPIPRHDTVYWYQQGPGQDPQFLISFYEKMQSDKGSIPDRFSAQQFSDYHSELNMSSLELGDSALYFCASSRDSSGHEQYFGPGTRLTVT.

CDR3 sequence (DNA): TGTGCCAGCAGCTTACTAGCGGGAATCACCGGGGAGCTGTTTTTT. As protein: CASSLLAGITGELFF. The rearrangement joins TRBV7-9 to TRBJ2-2; 9 bases fit TRBD2. Trimming took 2 bases from V and 4 from J; bases not matched to a gene: 2. The CDR3 totals 15 residues. CDR1 SEHNR and CDR2 FQNEAQ come from the germline V gene (reference sequence).

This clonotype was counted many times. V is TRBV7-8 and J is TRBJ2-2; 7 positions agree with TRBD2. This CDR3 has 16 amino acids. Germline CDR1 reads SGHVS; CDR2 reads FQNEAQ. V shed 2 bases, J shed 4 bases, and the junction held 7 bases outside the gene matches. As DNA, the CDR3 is TGTGCCAGCAGCTTATTGGGTCGGGAGGCCACCGGGGAGCTGTTTTTT. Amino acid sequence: CASSLLGREATGELFF.

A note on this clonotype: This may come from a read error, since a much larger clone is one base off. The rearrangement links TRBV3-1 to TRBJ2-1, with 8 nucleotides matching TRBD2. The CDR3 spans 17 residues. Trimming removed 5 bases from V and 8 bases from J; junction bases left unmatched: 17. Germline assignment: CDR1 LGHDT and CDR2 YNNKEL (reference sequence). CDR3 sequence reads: CASSGDSASGLYDEQFF. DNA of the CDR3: TGTGCCAGCAGCGGCGATTCGGCTAGCGGGCTGTACGATGAGCAGTTCTTC.

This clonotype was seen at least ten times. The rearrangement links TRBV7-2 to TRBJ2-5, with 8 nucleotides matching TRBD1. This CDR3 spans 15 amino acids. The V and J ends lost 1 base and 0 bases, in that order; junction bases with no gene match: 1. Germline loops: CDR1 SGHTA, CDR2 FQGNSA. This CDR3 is CASSLGTGYQETQYF. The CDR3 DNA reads TGTGCCAGCAGCTTAGGGACAGGGTACCAAGAGACCCAGTACTTC.

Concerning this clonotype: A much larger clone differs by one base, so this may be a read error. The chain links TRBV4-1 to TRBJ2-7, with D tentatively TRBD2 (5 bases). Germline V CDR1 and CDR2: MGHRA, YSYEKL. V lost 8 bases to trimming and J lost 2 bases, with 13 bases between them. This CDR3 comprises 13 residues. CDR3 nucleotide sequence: TGCGCCAGCGGCCTTCGGGGAGCCTACGAGCAGTACTTC. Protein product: CASGLRGAYEQYF.